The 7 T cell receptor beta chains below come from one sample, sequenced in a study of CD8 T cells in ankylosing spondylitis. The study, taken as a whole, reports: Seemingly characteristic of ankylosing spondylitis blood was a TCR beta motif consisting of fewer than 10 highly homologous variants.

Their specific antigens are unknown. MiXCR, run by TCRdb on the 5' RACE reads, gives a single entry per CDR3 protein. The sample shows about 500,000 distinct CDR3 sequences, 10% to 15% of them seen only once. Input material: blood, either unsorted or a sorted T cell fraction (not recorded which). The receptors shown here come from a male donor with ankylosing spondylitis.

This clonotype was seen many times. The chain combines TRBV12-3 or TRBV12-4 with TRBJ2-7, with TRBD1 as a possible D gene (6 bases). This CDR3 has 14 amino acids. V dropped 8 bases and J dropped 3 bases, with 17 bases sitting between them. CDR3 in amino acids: CASSKAGVSYEQYF. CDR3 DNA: TGTGCCAGCTCCAAGGCAGGGGTCAGCTACGAGCAGTACTTC.

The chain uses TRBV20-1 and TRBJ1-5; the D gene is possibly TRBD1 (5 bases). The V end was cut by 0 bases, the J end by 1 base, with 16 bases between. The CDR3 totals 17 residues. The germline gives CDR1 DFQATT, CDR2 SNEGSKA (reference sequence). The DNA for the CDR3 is TGCAGTGCTAGAGATGCGAGGGGAGAAGGGAGCAATCAGCCCCAGCATTTT. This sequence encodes CSARDARGEGSNQPQHF.

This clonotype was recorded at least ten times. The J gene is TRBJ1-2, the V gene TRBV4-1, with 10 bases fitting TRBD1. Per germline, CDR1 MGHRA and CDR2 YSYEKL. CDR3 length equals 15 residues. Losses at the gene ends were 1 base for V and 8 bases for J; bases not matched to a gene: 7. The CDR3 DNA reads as TGCGCCAGCAGCCAAGTCCCGGGACAGGGGCGAGGCTACACCTTC. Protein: CASSQVPGQGRGYTF.

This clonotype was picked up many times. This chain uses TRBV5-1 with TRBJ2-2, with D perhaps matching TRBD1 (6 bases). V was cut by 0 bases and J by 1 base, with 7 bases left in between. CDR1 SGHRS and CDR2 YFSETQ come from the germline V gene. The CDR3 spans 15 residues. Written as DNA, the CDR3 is TGCGCCAGCAGCTTGGCGACAGGGAACACCGGGGAGCTGTTTTTT. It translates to CASSLATGNTGELFF.

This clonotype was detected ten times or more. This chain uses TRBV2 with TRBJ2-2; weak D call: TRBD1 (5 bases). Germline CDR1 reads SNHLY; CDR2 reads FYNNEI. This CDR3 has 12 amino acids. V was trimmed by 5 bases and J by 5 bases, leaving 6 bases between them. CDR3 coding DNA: TGTGCCAGCAGTAGGGGTACCGGGGAGCTGTTTTTT. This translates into CASSRGTGELFF.

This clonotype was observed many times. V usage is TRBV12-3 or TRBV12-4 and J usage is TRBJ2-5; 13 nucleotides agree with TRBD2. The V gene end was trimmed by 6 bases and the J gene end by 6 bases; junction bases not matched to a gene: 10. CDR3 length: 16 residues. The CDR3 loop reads CASSLGGLAGKKTQYF. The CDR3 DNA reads TGTGCCAGCAGCCTGGGGGGACTAGCGGGAAAAAAGACCCAGTACTTC.

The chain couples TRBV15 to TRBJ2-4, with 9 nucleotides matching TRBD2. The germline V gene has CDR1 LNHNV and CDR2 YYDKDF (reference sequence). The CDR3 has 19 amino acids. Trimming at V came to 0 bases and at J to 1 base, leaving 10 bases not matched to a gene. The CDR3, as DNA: TGTGCCACCAGCAGAGAAAAACAGAGCGGGAGGTCCGCCAAAAACATTCAGTACTTC. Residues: CATSREKQSGRSAKNIQYF.